This record concerns one TCR beta chain sequence. Other DNA sequences in the sample encode the same CDR3. Original methodology: The assay estimated nucleated cells by amplifying reference gene primers. Clones were read by immunoSEQ multiplex PCR, and TCRdb kept only the in-frame ones, dropping some. Clone size and V and J calls were adopted from that table, with D and trimming inferred from the DNA. The sample has just over 150,000 clones; approximately 90% are singletons. These data come from a study of blood T cell repertoires in COVID-19. Overall study context: Sites in the United States, Italy and Spain provided acute and convalescent COVID-19 samples. PBMCs, B-cell-depleted T cells, or T cells were the source of the cDNA or gDNA that made up the material.

Germline values: CDR1 SGHDT, CDR2 YYEEEE. J gave up 4 bases and V 0 bases, and 2 bases lay outside the gene matches. The CDR3 contains 16 residues. This receptor was identified in a woman aged 70-85 years with acute or convalescent COVID-19. V gene TRBV5-6 combines with J gene TRBJ2-7; 15 positions match TRBD2. What was sequenced was peripheral blood. The CDR3 is CASSLGTSGGAYEQYF. In DNA, the CDR3 is TGTGCCAGCAGCTTGGGGACTAGCGGGGGGGCGTACGAGCAGTACTTC. Full variable domain (outside the CDR3, taken from reference TRBV5-6 and TRBJ2-7): DAGVTQSPTHLIKTRGQQVTLRCSPKSGHDTVSWYQQALGQGPQFIFQYYEEEERQRGNFPDRFSGHQFPNYSSELNVNALLLGDSALYLCASSLGTSGGAYEQYFGPGTRLTVT.